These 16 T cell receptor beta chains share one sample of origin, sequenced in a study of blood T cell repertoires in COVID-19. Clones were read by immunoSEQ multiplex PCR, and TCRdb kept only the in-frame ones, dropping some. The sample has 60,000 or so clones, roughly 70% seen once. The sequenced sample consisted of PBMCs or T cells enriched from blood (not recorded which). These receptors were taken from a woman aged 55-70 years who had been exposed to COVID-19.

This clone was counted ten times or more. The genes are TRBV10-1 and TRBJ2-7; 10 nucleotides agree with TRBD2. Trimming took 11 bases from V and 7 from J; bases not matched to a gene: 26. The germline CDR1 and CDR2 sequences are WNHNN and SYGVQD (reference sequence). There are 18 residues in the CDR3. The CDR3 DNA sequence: TGCGCCGGATTGGGGGAGGGAAACAAAGCGGGAGGGCCCGGGGAGCAGTACTTC. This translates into CAGLGEGNKAGGPGEQYF.

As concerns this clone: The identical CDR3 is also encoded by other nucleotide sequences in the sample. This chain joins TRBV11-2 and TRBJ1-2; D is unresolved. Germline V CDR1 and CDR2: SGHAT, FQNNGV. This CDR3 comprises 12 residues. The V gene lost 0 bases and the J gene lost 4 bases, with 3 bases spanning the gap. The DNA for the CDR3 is TGTGCCAGCAGCTTAGACAGCTATGGCTACACCTTC. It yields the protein CASSLDSYGYTF.

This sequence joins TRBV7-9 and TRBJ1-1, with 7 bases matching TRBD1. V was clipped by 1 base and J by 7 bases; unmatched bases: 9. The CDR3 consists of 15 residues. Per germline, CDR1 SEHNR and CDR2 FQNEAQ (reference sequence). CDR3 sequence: CASSLESLGQIEAFF. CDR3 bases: TGTGCCAGCAGCTTAGAGAGCCTGGGACAGATTGAAGCTTTCTTT. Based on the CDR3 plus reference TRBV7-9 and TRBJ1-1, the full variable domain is DTGVSQNPRHKITKRGQNVTFRCDPISEHNRLYWYRQTLGQGPEFLTYFQNEAQLEKSRLLSDRFSAERPKGSFSTLEIQRTEQGDSAMYLCASSLESLGQIEAFFGQGTRLTVV.

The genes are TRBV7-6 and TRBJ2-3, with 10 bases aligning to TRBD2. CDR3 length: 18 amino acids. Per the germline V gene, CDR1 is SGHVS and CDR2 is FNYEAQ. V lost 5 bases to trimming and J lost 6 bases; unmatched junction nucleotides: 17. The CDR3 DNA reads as TGTGCCAGCAGCCGCTCAACCTCCACTAGCGGGATGATGGATACGCAGTATTTT. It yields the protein CASSRSTSTSGMMDTQYF.

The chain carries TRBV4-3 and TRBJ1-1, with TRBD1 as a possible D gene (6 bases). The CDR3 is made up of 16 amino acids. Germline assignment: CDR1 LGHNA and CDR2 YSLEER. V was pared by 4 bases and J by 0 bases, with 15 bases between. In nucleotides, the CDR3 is TGCGCCAGCAGCCGAAATACAGGGTTGGTGAACACTGAAGCTTTCTTT. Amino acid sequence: CASSRNTGLVNTEAFF.

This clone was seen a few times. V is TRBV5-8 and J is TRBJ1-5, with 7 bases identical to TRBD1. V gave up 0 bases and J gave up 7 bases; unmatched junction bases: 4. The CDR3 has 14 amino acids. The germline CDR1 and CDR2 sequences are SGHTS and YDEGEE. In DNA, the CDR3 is TGTGCCAGCAGCTTGGAGGGACAGAAACAGCCCCAGCATTTT. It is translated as CASSLEGQKQPQHF.

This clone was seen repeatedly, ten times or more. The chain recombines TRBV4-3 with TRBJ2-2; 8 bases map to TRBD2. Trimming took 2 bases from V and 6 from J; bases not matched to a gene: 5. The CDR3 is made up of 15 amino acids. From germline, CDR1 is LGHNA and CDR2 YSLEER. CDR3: CASSQNGRAPGELFF. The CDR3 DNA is TGCGCCAGCAGCCAAAACGGGAGGGCCCCCGGGGAGCTGTTTTTT.

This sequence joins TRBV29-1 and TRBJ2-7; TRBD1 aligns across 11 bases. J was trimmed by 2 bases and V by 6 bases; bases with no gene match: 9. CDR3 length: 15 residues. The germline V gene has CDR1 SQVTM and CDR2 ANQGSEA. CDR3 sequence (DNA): TGCAGCGTCCAAAGGGGACAGGGGGTCGCCTACGAGCAGTACTTC. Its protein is CSVQRGQGVAYEQYF.

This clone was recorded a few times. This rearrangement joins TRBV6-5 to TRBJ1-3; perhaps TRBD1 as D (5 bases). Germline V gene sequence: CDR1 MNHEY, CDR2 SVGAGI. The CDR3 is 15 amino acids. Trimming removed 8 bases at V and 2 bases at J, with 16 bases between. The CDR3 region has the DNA TGTGCCAGCGTAGTTGGGGGAGGCGCTGGAAACACCATATATTTT. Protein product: CASVVGGGAGNTIYF.

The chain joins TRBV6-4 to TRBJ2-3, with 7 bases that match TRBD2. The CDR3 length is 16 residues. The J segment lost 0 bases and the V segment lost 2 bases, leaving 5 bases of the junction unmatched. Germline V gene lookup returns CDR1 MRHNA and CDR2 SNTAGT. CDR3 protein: CASSDLPGGSTDTQYF. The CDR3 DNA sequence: TGTGCCAGCAGTGACCTCCCCGGGGGGAGCACAGATACGCAGTATTTT.

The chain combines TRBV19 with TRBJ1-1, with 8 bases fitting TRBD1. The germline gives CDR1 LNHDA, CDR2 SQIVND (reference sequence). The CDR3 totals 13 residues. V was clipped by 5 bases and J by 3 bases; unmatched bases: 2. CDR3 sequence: CASSADRDTEAFF. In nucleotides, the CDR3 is TGTGCCAGTAGTGCGGACAGGGACACTGAAGCTTTCTTT. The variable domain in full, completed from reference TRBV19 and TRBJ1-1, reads DGGITQSPKYLFRKEGQNVTLSCEQNLNHDAMYWYRQDPGQGLRLIYYSQIVNDFQKGDIAEGYSVSREKKESFPLTVTSAQKNPTAFYLCASSADRDTEAFFGQGTRLTVV.

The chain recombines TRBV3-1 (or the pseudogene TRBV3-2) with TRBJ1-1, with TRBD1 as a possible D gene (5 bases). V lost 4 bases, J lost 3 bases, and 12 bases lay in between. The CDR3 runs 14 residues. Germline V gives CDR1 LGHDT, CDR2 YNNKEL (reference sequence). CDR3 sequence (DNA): TGTGCCAGCAGCCGTTGGACACAACACACTGAAGCTTTCTTT. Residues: CASSRWTQHTEAFF.

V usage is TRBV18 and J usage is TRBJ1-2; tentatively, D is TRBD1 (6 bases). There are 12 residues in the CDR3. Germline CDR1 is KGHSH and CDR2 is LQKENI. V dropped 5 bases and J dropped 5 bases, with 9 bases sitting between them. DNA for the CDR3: TGTGCCAGCTCATTGGGGGCATATGGCTACACCTTC. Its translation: CASSLGAYGYTF.

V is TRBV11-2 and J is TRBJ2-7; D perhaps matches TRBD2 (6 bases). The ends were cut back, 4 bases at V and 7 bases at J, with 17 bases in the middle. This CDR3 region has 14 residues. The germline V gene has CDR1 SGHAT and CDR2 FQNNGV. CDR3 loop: CASSSIADGLEQYF. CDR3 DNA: TGTGCCAGCAGCTCGATAGCGGACGGTTTGGAGCAGTACTTC.

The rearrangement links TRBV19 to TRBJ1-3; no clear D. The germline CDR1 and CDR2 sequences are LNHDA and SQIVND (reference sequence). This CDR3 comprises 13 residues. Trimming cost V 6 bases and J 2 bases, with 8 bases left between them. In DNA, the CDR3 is TGTGCCAGTAGAGGAACTACTGGAAACACCATATATTTT. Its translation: CASRGTTGNTIYF.

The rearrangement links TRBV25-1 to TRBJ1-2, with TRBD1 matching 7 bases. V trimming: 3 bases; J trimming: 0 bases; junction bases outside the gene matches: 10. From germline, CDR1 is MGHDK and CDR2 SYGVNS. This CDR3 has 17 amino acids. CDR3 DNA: TGTGCCAGCAGTGAGTCAATAACCGGGACAGCTAACTATGGCTACACCTTC. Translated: CASSESITGTANYGYTF.